In its sample, the clone carrying this T cell receptor (beta chain) was seen many times. Its antigen is not identified. The source of the sample is a study of spatial heterogeneity in lung cancer. Background on the study: TCR and UMI combinations that were unique each appeared, on average, more than ten times in raw reads.

Losses at the gene ends were 6 bases for V and 2 bases for J; bases not matched to a gene: 3. Germline V CDR1 and CDR2: ENHRY, SYGVKD. CDR3 length: 13 amino acids. TCRdb reprocessed the 5' RACE reads with MiXCR, giving one entry per CDR3 protein. The table has more than 65,000 distinct CDR3 sequences, roughly 12% seen once. The time point here: sample taken at primary tumor resection. Extraction of whole RNA from tumor, nontumor lung or frozen PBMC preceded unsorted sequencing. Patients with untreated early-stage non-small cell lung cancer, numbering roughly 69, were the donors. Whole-study findings and limits: Among blood samples, ubiquitous expanded tumor TCRs appeared more at resection than at follow-up.

The sequence came from a male donor with early-stage non-small cell lung cancer. This rearrangement joins TRBV10-3 to TRBJ2-7, with 8 bases that match TRBD2. Material: PBMCs, obtained at surgery. CDR3 protein: CAIRGGGTYEQYF. The CDR3 coding sequence is TGTGCCATCAGGGGCGGGGGGACCTACGAGCAGTACTTC.